This T cell receptor beta chain was found in a study of early T cells in non-severe SARS-CoV-2 infection. Study-wide background: Bulk RNA from unsorted whole blood was sequenced; chains were unpaired.

From the 5' RACE reads, TCRdb called clonotypes with MiXCR, one entry per CDR3 protein. This sample has 64,000 or so distinct CDR3 sequences; around 11% occur once, and the top ten carry just under 3%. CDR3 length equals 15 residues. The V segment lost 3 bases and the J segment 6 bases; nucleotides outside the gene matches: 8. Germline V lookup: CDR1 SGHAT, CDR2 FQNNGV. The chain has TRBV11-2 and TRBJ2-3; TRBD2 matches at 8 bases. This TCR was sampled from an adult who was a healthcare worker with PCR-confirmed SARS-CoV-2 infection or an uninfected control (not recorded which). The sample in question was whole blood, obtained at baseline. CDR3 region: CASSFGLAPSDTQYF. CDR3 in DNA: TGTGCCAGCAGCTTCGGACTAGCCCCTTCGGATACGCAGTATTTT.